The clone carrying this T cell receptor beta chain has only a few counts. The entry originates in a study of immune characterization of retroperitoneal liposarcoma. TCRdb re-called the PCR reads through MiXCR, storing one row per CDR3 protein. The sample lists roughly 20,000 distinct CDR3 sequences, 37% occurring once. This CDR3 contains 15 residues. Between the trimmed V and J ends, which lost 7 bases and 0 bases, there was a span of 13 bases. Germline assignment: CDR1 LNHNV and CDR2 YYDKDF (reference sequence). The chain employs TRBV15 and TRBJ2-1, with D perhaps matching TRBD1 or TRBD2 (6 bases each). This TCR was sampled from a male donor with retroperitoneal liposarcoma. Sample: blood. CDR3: CATKGGPYSYNEQFF. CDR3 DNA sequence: TGTGCCACCAAGGGGGGACCATACTCCTACAATGAGCAGTTCTTC.